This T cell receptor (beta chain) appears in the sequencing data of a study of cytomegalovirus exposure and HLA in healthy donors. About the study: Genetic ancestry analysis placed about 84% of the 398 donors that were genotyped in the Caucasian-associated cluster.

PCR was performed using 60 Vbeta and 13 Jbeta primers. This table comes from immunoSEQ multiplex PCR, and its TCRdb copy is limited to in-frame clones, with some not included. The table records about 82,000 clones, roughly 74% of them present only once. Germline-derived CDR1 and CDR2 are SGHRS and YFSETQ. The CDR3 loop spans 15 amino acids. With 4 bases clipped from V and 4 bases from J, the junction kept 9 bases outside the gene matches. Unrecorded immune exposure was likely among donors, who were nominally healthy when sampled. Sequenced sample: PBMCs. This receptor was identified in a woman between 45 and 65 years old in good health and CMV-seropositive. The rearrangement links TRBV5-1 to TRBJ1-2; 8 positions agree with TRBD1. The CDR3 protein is CASSNPQGAGYGYTF. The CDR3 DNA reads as TGCGCCAGCAGCAACCCTCAGGGGGCTGGCTATGGCTACACCTTC.